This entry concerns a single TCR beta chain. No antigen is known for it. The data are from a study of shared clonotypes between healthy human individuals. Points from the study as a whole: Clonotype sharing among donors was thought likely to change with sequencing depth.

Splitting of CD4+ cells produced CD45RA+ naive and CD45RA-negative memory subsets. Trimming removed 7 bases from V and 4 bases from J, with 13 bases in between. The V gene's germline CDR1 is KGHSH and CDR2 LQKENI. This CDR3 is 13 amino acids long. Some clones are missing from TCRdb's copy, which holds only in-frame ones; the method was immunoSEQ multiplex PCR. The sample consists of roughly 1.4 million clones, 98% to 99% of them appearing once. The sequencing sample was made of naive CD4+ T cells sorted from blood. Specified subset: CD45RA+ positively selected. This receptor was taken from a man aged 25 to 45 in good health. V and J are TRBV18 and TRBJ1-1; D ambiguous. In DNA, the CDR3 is TGTGCCAGCTACGAGAGGTTGGGCACTGAAGCTTTCTTT. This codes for CASYERLGTEAFF. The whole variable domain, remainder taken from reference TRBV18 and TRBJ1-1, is NAGVMQNPRHLVRRRGQEARLRCSPMKGHSHVYWYRQLPEEGLKFMVYLQKENIIDESGMPKERFSAEFPKEGPSILRIQQVVRGDSAAYFCASYERLGTEAFFGQGTRLTVV.